These 29 T cell receptor beta chains were sequenced from one sample in a study of Graves' ophthalmopathy and Graves' hyperthyroidism. From RNA, the CDR3 regions of TCR beta chains were amplified and sequenced. RT-PCR with HTBI primers came first, then second-round multiplex PCR. TCRdb itself ran the multiplex PCR reads through MiXCR, one entry per CDR3 protein. The sample has some 750,000 distinct CDR3 sequences, around 40% seen once. The sample was peripheral blood. These TCRs come from an adult man with Graves' ophthalmopathy.

This clonotype was detected ten times or more. The chain couples TRBV7-3 to TRBJ1-2, with a tentative D call TRBD1 (5 bases). CDR3 length equals 13 residues. The germline gives CDR1 SGHTA, CDR2 FQGTGA. Trimming removed 1 base at V and 4 bases at J, with 7 bases between. CDR3 sequence: CASSLMQGYGYTF. The CDR3 region has the DNA TGTGCCAGCAGCTTAATGCAGGGCTATGGCTACACCTTC.

Only a few counts were recorded for this clonotype. The V and J genes are TRBV11-3 and TRBJ1-1, with D possibly TRBD1 on 6 matching bases. Germline CDR1 SGHNT, CDR2 YENEEA. This CDR3 is built from 15 residues. V shed 1 base and J shed 3 bases, with 12 bases lying between them. CDR3 DNA sequence: TGTGCCAGCAGCTTAGGGGGGGGCGGGGACACTGAAGCTTTCTTT. The encoded protein is CASSLGGGGDTEAFF. Full variable domain (missing parts from reference TRBV11-3 and TRBJ1-1): EAGVVQSPRYKIIEKKQPVAFWCNPISGHNTLYWYLQNLGQGPELLIRYENEEAVDDSQLPKDRFSAERLKGVDSTLKIQPAELGDSAVYLCASSLGGGGDTEAFFGQGTRLTVV.

The rearrangement links TRBV7-9 to TRBJ1-1, with D tentatively TRBD1 (5 bases). This CDR3 spans 17 amino acids. CDR1 and CDR2 (germline): SEHNR, FQNEAQ (reference sequence). V lost 1 base to trimming and J lost 0 bases, with 15 bases between them. In DNA form, the CDR3 reads TGTGCCAGCAGCTTAGATGCGCGTGGACAAGTGAACACTGAAGCTTTCTTT. Translating gives CASSLDARGQVNTEAFF. The full variable domain, completed using reference TRBV7-9 and TRBJ1-1, is DTGVSQNPRHKITKRGQNVTFRCDPISEHNRLYWYRQTLGQGPEFLTYFQNEAQLEKSRLLSDRFSAERPKGSFSTLEIQRTEQGDSAMYLCASSLDARGQVNTEAFFGQGTRLTVV.

This clonotype came up a few times. The rearrangement uses TRBV7-8 and TRBJ1-2; D uncertain. The V and J ends lost 5 bases and 5 bases respectively, with 15 bases between them. Germline CDR1 and CDR2: SGHVS and FQNEAQ. This CDR3 comprises 14 residues. The DNA of the CDR3 is TGTGCCAGCAGCGTCCGGAAGACGGAATATGGCTACACCTTC. The encoded protein is CASSVRKTEYGYTF.

There are many counts of this clonotype. The CDR3 region is CSVEDKRYGYTF. In DNA form, the CDR3 reads TGCAGCGTTGAGGACAAGCGCTATGGCTACACCTTC. This chain connects TRBV29-1 to TRBJ1-2; D possibly corresponds to TRBD1 (5 bases). CDR1 SQVTM and CDR2 ANQGSEA come from the germline V gene. The CDR3 length is 12 residues. Trimming removed 3 bases from V and 4 bases from J, with 9 bases in between.

This rearrangement joins TRBV5-4 to TRBJ2-7, with unresolved D. CDR1 is SGHNT, CDR2 YYREEE, per germline (reference sequence). The CDR3 extends over 15 amino acids. V lost 2 bases to trimming and J lost 3 bases, with 15 bases between them. CDR3 in DNA: TGTGCCAGCAGCTTTAGGTCATTCCCCCACTACGAGCAGTACTTC. Translated: CASSFRSFPHYEQYF.

This clonotype was counted ten times or more. The chain recombines TRBV24-1 with TRBJ1-2; 8 nucleotides match TRBD1. Unmatched junction bases numbered 5, after V lost 4 bases and J lost 8 bases. This CDR3 region has 13 residues. Germline lookup yields CDR1 KGHDR and CDR2 SFDVKD. CDR3 sequence reads: CATSDPGQGGYTF. The CDR3 DNA reads as TGTGCCACCAGTGACCCCGGACAGGGAGGCTACACCTTC.

This clonotype has only a few counts. The rearrangement joins TRBV20-1 to TRBJ2-2; D gene uncertain. The CDR3 loop spans 11 amino acids. Germline V gene sequence: CDR1 DFQATT, CDR2 SNEGSKA (reference sequence). V gave up 2 bases and J gave up 6 bases, with 4 bases separating them. The CDR3 spells CSARRAGELFF. CDR3 DNA: TGCAGTGCTAGAAGGGCCGGGGAGCTGTTTTTT.

V and J are TRBV20-1 and TRBJ1-5; 9 positions agree with TRBD1. The CDR3 consists of 14 residues. Unmatched junction bases numbered 5, after V lost 4 bases and J lost 4 bases. The germline V gene has CDR1 DFQATT and CDR2 SNEGSKA (reference sequence). In DNA, the CDR3 is TGCAGTGCTACTGGGACAGGGAGGAATCAGCCCCAGCATTTT. Protein: CSATGTGRNQPQHF.

The gene calls are TRBV9 and TRBJ2-7; the D gene is possibly TRBD1 (5 bases). The ends were cut back, 4 bases at V and 7 bases at J, with 18 bases in the middle. This CDR3 has 14 amino acids. Germline CDR1 SGDLS, CDR2 YYNGEE. CDR3 sequence: CASSQAQGIGEQYF. In DNA form, the CDR3 reads TGTGCCAGCAGCCAAGCCCAGGGAATAGGGGAGCAGTACTTC.

This clonotype was recorded a few times. The V gene is TRBV7-8, the J gene TRBJ2-7, with 8 nucleotides matching TRBD1. V lost 4 bases and J lost 5; bases outside the gene matches: 7. Germline CDR1 and CDR2: SGHVS and FQNEAQ. CDR3 length: 14 amino acids. The CDR3 is CASSSWTGRNEQYF. The CDR3 coding sequence is TGTGCCAGCAGCTCCTGGACAGGGAGAAACGAGCAGTACTTC. The full variable domain, rest sourced from reference TRBV7-8 and TRBJ2-7, is GAGVSQSPRYKVAKRGQDVALRCDPISGHVSLFWYQQALGQGPEFLTYFQNEAQLDKSGLPSDRFFAERPEGSVSTLKIQRTQQEDSAVYLCASSSWTGRNEQYFGPGTRLTVT.

In this sample, this clonotype turned up a few times. The chain uses TRBV7-9 and TRBJ2-6; perhaps D is TRBD1 or TRBD2 (6 bases each). Looked up from germline, CDR1 is SEHNR and CDR2 is FQNEAQ (reference sequence). CDR3 length: 17 amino acids. The V end was cut by 6 bases, the J end by 0 bases, with 15 bases between. The CDR3 DNA is TGTGCCAGCAGGGCCGGGGGCAGGTTCTCTGGGGCCAACGTCCTGACTTTC. This gives the protein CASRAGGRFSGANVLTF.

In this sample, this clonotype turned up a few times. The junction departs from the called germline gene at one end, perhaps through a read error. The gene calls are TRBV10-3 and TRBJ1-1; D call uncertain. This CDR3 is built from 13 residues. The germline gives CDR1 ENHRY, CDR2 SYGVKD. The CDR3 is CASSLQTNTEAFF. The CDR3, as DNA: TGTGCCAGCAGTTTGCAGACGAACACTGAAGCTTTCTTT.

The V gene is TRBV7-2, the J gene TRBJ2-7; 13 positions match TRBD2. The germline V gene has CDR1 SGHTA and CDR2 FQGNSA. Losses at the gene ends were 5 bases for V and 4 bases for J; bases not matched to a gene: 5. The CDR3 spans 15 residues. The CDR3 loop reads CASSRWTSGRYEQYF. The CDR3 bases are TGTGCCAGCAGCCGTTGGACTAGCGGGAGATACGAGCAGTACTTC.

A word on this clonotype: This may arise from a read error, as a much more abundant clone is one base away. V usage is TRBV9 and J usage is TRBJ1-6; D perhaps matches TRBD1 (6 bases). CDR3 length: 15 residues. CDR1 is SGDLS, CDR2 YYNGEE, per germline. This CDR3 is CASSVDDRKWSPLRF. The CDR3 DNA reads as TGTGCCAGCAGCGTAGACGACAGGAAGTGGTCACCCCTCCGCTTT.

The chain employs TRBV12-3 or TRBV12-4 and TRBJ1-5; possibly TRBD1 for D (5 bases). The CDR3 runs 14 residues. Deletions cut 6 bases from V and 15 bases from J, with 24 bases between. For the CDR3, the DNA is TGTGCCAGCAGAGGCCGGGACCCTATGTTTTATTGGCATTTT. Its translation is CASRGRDPMFYWHF.

The sample holds a few counts of this clonotype. V and J are TRBV10-3 and TRBJ1-1; no clear D gene. This CDR3 is built from 14 residues. CDR1 ENHRY and CDR2 SYGVKD come from the germline V gene. Trimming shortened V by 6 bases and J by 4 bases, and 15 bases separated the two germline ends. This chain's CDR3 is CAISRGSLGTEAFF. The CDR3 nucleotides are TGTGCCATCAGCCGAGGGTCCCTGGGCACTGAAGCTTTCTTT.

The V and J genes are TRBV19 and TRBJ2-7; D not resolved. Germline CDR1 LNHDA, CDR2 SQIVND (reference sequence). This CDR3 contains 13 residues. The ends were cut back, 3 bases at V and 1 base at J, with 7 bases in the middle. As DNA, the CDR3 is TGTGCCAGTAGTATGCGAAGATCCTACGAGCAGTACTTC. The encoded protein is CASSMRRSYEQYF.

There are many counts of this clonotype. V is TRBV2 and J is TRBJ2-5; D is ambiguous. Germline-derived CDR1 and CDR2 are SNHLY and FYNNEI. The CDR3 is 13 amino acids. V dropped 5 bases and J dropped 4 bases, with 11 bases sitting between them. This chain's CDR3 is CASSPGRTETQYF. The CDR3 bases are TGTGCCAGCAGTCCAGGACGTACAGAGACCCAGTACTTC.

The chain is built from TRBV9 and TRBJ1-2; D remains ambiguous. Trimming left V 3 bases short and J 8 bases short, with 26 bases between. CDR3 size: 17 residues. The V gene's germline CDR1 is SGDLS and CDR2 YYNGEE. CDR3 bases: TGTGCCAGCAGCGACCGGCCCTGGGAGGACGCCCCCCGCGGCTACACCTTC. Translation gives CASSDRPWEDAPRGYTF.

This sequence joins TRBV7-3 and TRBJ2-7; 8 nucleotides agree with TRBD2. J gave up 2 bases and V 4 bases, and 10 bases lay outside the gene matches. The CDR3 extends over 16 amino acids. The germline gives CDR1 SGHTA, CDR2 FQGTGA. The CDR3 sequence is CASSYELGLETYEQYF. In DNA form, the CDR3 reads TGTGCCAGCAGCTACGAGCTGGGACTAGAGACCTACGAGCAGTACTTC. The full variable domain, its missing parts supplied by reference TRBV7-3 and TRBJ2-7, is GAGVSQTPSNKVTEKGKYVELRCDPISGHTALYWYRQSLGQGPEFLIYFQGTGAADDSGLPNDRFFAVRPEGSVSTLKIQRTERGDSAVYLCASSYELGLETYEQYFGPGTRLTVT.

Worth noting for this clonotype: A clone one base away is much larger, so this may be a read error. This rearrangement joins TRBV7-2 to TRBJ1-2; D may be TRBD1 (5 bases). The CDR3 sequence is 15 residues long. The germline CDR1 and CDR2 sequences are SGHTA and FQGNSA. The CDR3 loop reads CACSLVLPGGYGYTF. CDR3 nucleotides: TGTGCCTGCAGCTTAGTCTTGCCCGGGGGCTATGGCTACACCTTC.

The chain joins TRBV2 to TRBJ1-6; D uncertain. Looked up from germline, CDR1 is SNHLY and CDR2 is FYNNEI. The V and J ends lost 11 bases and 4 bases respectively, with 15 bases between them. The CDR3 contains 14 residues. This CDR3 is CAWSIGPYNSPLHF. The CDR3 DNA follows: TGTGCCTGGAGTATTGGACCGTATAATTCACCCCTCCACTTT.

This clonotype was counted ten times or more. The chain joins TRBV13 to TRBJ2-7; 10 bases are a match to TRBD1. The CDR3 totals 12 residues. Trimming took 5 bases from V and 6 from J; bases not matched to a gene: 1. Germline V CDR1 and CDR2: PRHDT, FYEKMQ (reference sequence). This CDR3 is CASSRTGGEQYF. Here the CDR3 DNA reads TGTGCCAGCAGCAGGACAGGGGGCGAGCAGTACTTC.

For this clonotype: Germline and junction disagree at one end, which may indicate a read error. This sequence joins TRBV10-2 and TRBJ1-1, with a possible D match to TRBD1 (6 bases). Germline V lookup: CDR1 WSHSY, CDR2 SAAADI. The CDR3 is made up of 18 amino acids. Here the CDR3 reads CASRPTTRGTGSNTEAFF. The DNA for the CDR3 is TGTGCCAGCAGACCGACTACGCGAGGAACAGGGTCGAACACTGAAGCTTTCTTT.

This clonotype has only a few counts. The junction and the germline gene differ at one end; a read error may be behind it. The rearrangement links TRBV24-1 to TRBJ1-5; 10 nucleotides line up with TRBD1. The CDR3 covers 16 residues. CDR1 and CDR2 from the germline V gene are KGHDR and SFDVKD. The CDR3 bases are TGTGCCAGCAGTGCGGACAGGGGGATTGGCAATCAGCCCCAGCATTTT. It codes for CASSADRGIGNQPQHF.

This clonotype was recorded many times. The chain couples TRBV7-9 to TRBJ1-1; D not certain. Germline CDR1 is SEHNR and CDR2 is FQNEAQ (reference sequence). This CDR3 has 14 amino acids. The V end lost 5 bases, the J end lost 4 bases, and 14 bases lay between the germline ends. CDR3: CASSPEVWGTEAFF. DNA of the CDR3: TGTGCCAGCAGCCCAGAAGTGTGGGGCACTGAAGCTTTCTTT. Based on the CDR3 plus reference TRBV7-9 and TRBJ1-1, the full variable domain is DTGVSQNPRHKITKRGQNVTFRCDPISEHNRLYWYRQTLGQGPEFLTYFQNEAQLEKSRLLSDRFSAERPKGSFSTLEIQRTEQGDSAMYLCASSPEVWGTEAFFGQGTRLTVV.

This chain links TRBV15 with TRBJ1-2, with 8 positions matching TRBD1. This CDR3 contains 16 residues. Germline CDR1 and CDR2: LNHNV and YYDKDF (reference sequence). Trimming cost V 3 bases and J 8 bases; bases outside gene matches: 14. The CDR3 reads CATSSGYDTRQGGYTF. The DNA of the CDR3 is TGTGCCACCAGCAGTGGCTACGACACAAGACAGGGGGGCTACACCTTC.

Many counts were recorded for this clonotype. The chain links TRBV19 to TRBJ2-6, with D uncertain. CDR1 and CDR2 (germline): LNHDA, SQIVND (reference sequence). Trimming stripped 2 bases from V and 2 bases from J, with 7 bases between. There are 15 residues in the CDR3. This chain's CDR3 is CASSIRVTGANVLTF. In DNA form, the CDR3 reads TGTGCCAGTAGTATACGTGTTACTGGGGCCAACGTCCTGACTTTC. Supplemented by reference TRBV19 and TRBJ2-6, the full variable domain reads DGGITQSPKYLFRKEGQNVTLSCEQNLNHDAMYWYRQDPGQGLRLIYYSQIVNDFQKGDIAEGYSVSREKKESFPLTVTSAQKNPTAFYLCASSIRVTGANVLTFGAGSRLTVL.